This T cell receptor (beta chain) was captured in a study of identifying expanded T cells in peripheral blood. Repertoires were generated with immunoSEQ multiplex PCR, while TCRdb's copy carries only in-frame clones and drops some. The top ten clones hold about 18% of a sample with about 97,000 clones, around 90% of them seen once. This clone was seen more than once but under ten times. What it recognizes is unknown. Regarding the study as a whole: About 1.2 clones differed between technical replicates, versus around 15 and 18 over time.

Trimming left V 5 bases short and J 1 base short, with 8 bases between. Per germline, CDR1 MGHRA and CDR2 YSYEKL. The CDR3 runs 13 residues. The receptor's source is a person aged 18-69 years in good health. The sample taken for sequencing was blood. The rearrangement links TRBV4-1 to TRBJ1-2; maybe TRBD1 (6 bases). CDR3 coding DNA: TGCGCCAGCAGCTCGGACAGTAACTATGGCTACACCTTC. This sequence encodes CASSSDSNYGYTF.